This T cell receptor (beta chain) was observed in a study of human T cells and chemical hapten exposure. This CDR3 is 14 amino acids long. V was shortened by 7 bases and J by 3 bases, with 16 bases between the two germline ends. Germline values: CDR1 MDHEN, CDR2 SYDVKM. This clonotype was counted a few times. Time point meaning: patch test 3, about 24 weeks after DPC sensitization. Sample treatment: therapeutic diphenylcyclopropenone sensitization with weekly scalp DPC. A single record per CDR3 protein comes from TCRdb applying MiXCR to the RACE reads. The sample includes 95,000 to 150,000 distinct CDR3 sequences, approximately 11% of them seen just once.

Sample: whole blood, taken in connection with sensitization to the hapten diphenylcyclopropenone (DPC). The TCR originated in a woman in her forties or fifties with alopecia areata. Some clones in this sample may be carry-over from other donors' samples. J is TRBJ2-7 and V is TRBV28; no definite D call. This CDR3 reads CASNPDVSFYEQYF. The DNA of the CDR3 is TGTGCCAGCAACCCGGACGTTTCCTTCTACGAGCAGTACTTC.